This T cell receptor (beta chain) was observed in a study of blood T cell repertoires in COVID-19. On the study more broadly: T cells, B-cell-depleted T cells, or PBMCs supplied cDNA or gDNA.

Seattle's cohort entered during active infection and was followed longitudinally. Profiled with immunoSEQ multiplex PCR; TCRdb holds only in-frame clones, not every one. The sample includes 150,000 to 200,000 clones, approximately 87% of them seen just once. This CDR3 has 15 residues. Germline V CDR1 and CDR2: MNHEY, SVGAGI. The trim removed 7 bases at V and 3 bases at J, leaving 11 bases unmatched. Sequenced material: peripheral blood. The sequence was obtained from a woman in her 70s with COVID-19, enrolled during active disease. The chain combines TRBV6-5 with TRBJ1-2; 7 positions agree with TRBD1. In DNA form, the CDR3 reads TGTGCCAGCATTACCACGAAGGGGGCGGACTATGGCTACACCTTC. This codes for CASITTKGADYGYTF.